One TCR beta chain is described in this entry. Its antigen is currently unknown. This sample is part of a study of CD8+ T cells in alopecia areata. General study points: The study also sequences resident alphabeta T cells of normal skin in scalp samples.

cDNA serving as the sequencing template came from extracted, reverse transcribed RNA. The table came from immunoSEQ multiplex PCR; TCRdb's copy has only in-frame clones and leaves some out. The table has more than 110,000 clones, about 56% seen once. This CDR3 is built from 12 residues. V was clipped by 6 bases and J by 4 bases; unmatched bases: 3. From germline, CDR1 is MNHEY and CDR2 SVGAGI. The treatment is: oral pan-JAK inhibitor, 5-10 mg twice daily. The source is a human donor with alopecia areata. The sequences come from CD8+ T cells sorted from blood, collected at week 4, from a patient treated with tofacitinib. The V and J genes are TRBV6-5 and TRBJ2-7; 7 nucleotides agree with TRBD2. CDR3: CASSTAGYEQYF. The DNA of the CDR3 is TGTGCCAGCAGCACAGCGGGGTACGAGCAGTACTTC.